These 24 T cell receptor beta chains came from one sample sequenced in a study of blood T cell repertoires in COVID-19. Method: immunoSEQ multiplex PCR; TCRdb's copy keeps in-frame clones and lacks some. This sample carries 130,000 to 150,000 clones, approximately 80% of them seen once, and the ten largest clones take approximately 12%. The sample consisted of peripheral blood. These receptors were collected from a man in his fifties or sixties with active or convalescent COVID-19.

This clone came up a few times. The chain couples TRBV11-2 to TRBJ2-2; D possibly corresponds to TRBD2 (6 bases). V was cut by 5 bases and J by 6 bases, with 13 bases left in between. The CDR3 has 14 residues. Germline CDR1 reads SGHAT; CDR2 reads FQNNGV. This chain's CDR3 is CASSPARGAGELFF. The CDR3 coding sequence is TGTGCCAGCAGCCCAGCCCGCGGGGCCGGGGAGCTGTTTTTT.

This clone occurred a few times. CDR3 residues: CASSYGRSTHEAFF. The CDR3 DNA reads as TGTGCCAGCAGTTACGGCAGGTCCACGCATGAAGCTTTCTTT. The chain is built from TRBV6-2 or TRBV6-3 and TRBJ1-1, with no clear D. Germline loops: CDR1 MNHEY, CDR2 SVGEGT. V lost 2 bases and J 7 bases, leaving 14 bases between the germline ends. The CDR3 contains 14 residues.

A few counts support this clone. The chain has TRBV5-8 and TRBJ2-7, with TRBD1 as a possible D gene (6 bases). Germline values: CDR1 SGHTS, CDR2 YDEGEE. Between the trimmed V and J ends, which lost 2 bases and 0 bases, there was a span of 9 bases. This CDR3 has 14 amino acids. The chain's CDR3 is CASSLDRSSYEQYF. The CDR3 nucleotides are TGTGCCAGCAGCTTAGACAGGTCCTCCTACGAGCAGTACTTC.

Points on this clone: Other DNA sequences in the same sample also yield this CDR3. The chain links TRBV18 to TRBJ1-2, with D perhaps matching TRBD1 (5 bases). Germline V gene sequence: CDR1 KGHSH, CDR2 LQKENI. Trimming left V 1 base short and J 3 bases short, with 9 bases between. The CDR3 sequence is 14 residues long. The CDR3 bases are TGTGCCAGCTCACCACGCCTCAGGGACTATGGCTACACCTTC. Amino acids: CASSPRLRDYGYTF.

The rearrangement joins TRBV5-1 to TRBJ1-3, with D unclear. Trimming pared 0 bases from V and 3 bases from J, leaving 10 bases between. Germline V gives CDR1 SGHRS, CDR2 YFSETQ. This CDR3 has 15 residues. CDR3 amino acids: CASSLDRTYGNTIYF. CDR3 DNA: TGCGCCAGCAGCTTGGACAGAACGTATGGAAACACCATATATTTT.

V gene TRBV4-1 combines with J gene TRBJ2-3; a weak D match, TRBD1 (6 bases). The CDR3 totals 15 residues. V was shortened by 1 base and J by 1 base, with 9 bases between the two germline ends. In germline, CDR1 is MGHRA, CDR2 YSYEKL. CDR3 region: CASSQVWTGTDTQYF. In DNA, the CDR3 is TGCGCCAGCAGCCAAGTGTGGACAGGCACAGATACGCAGTATTTT.

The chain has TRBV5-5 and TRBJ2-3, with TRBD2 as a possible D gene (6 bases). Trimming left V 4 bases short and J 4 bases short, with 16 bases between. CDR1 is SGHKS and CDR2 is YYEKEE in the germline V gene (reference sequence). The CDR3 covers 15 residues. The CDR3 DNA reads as TGTGCCAGCAGCCTTGGAGGGAGTAGGGCAGATACGCAGTATTTT. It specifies CASSLGGSRADTQYF.

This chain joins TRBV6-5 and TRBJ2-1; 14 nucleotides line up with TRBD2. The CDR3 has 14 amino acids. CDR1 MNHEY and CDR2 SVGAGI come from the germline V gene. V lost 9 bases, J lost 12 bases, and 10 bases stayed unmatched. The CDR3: CASPGTSGSAGQFF. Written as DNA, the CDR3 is TGTGCCAGTCCCGGGACTAGCGGGAGTGCGGGGCAGTTCTTC.

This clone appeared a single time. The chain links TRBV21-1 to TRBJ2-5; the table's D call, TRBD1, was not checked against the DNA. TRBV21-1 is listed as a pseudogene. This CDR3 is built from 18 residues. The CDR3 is CASSKAQGCPPPQETQYF. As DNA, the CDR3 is TGTGCCAGCAGCAAAGCGCAGGGGTGCCCGCCACCGCAAGAGACCCAGTACTTC.

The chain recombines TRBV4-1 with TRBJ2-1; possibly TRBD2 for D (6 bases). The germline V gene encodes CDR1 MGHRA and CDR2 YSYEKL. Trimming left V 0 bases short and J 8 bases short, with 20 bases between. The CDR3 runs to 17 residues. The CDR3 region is CASSQDSRRGRSHEQFF. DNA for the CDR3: TGCGCCAGCAGCCAAGATTCAAGGAGGGGCAGGAGCCATGAGCAGTTCTTC.

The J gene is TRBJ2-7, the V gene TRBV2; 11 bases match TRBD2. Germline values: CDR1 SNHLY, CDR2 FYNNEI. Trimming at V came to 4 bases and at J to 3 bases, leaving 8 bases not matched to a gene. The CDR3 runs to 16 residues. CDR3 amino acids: CASSANPGTSGYEQYF. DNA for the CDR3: TGTGCCAGCAGTGCCAACCCCGGGACTAGCGGCTACGAGCAGTACTTC.

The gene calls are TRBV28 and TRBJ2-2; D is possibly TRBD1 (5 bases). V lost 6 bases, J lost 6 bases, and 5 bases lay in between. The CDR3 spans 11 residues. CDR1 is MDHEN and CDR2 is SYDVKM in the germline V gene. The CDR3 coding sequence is TGTGCCAGCAGCAGGGCCGGGGAGCTGTTTTTT. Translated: CASSRAGELFF.

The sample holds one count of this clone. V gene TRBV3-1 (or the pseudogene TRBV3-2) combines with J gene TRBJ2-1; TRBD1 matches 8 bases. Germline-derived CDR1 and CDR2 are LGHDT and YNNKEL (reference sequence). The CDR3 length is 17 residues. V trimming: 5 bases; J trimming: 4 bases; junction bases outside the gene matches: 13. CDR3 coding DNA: TGTGCCAGCAGCTCCCATACAGCAGGGGGCTCTTACAATGAGCAGTTCTTC. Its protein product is CASSSHTAGGSYNEQFF.

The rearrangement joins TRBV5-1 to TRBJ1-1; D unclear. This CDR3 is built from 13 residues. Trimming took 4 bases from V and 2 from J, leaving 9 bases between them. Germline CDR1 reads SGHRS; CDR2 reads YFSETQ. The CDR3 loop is CASSLQANTEAFF. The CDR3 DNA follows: TGCGCCAGCAGCCTCCAGGCAAACACTGAAGCTTTCTTT.

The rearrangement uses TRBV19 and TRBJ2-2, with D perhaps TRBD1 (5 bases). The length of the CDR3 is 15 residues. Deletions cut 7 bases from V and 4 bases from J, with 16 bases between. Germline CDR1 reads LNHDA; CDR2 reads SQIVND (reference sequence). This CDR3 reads CASIDSPLFTGELFF. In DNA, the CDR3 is TGTGCCAGTATTGACAGTCCCCTTTTCACCGGGGAGCTGTTTTTT.

CDR3 bases: TGTGCCAGCAGCCAAGATCGTTGGGGGGGAGATACGCAGTATTTT. Protein product: CASSQDRWGGDTQYF. The genes are TRBV14 and TRBJ2-3; 7 nucleotides line up with TRBD2. The CDR3 spans 15 residues. Germline-derived CDR1 and CDR2 are SGHDN and FVKESK. V lost 0 bases and J lost 5; bases outside the gene matches: 5.

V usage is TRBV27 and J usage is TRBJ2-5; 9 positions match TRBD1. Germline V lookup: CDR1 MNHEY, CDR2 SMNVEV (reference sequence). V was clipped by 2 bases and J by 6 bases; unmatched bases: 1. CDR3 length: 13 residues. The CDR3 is CASSLGQGQTQYF. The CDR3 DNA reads TGTGCCAGCAGTTTAGGACAGGGGCAGACCCAGTACTTC.

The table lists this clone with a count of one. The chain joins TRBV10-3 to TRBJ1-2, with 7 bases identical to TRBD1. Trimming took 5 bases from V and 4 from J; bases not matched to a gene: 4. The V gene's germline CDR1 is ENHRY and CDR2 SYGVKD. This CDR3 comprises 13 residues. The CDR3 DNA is TGTGCCATCAGTCGGACAGGAACCTATGGCTACACCTTC. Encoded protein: CAISRTGTYGYTF.

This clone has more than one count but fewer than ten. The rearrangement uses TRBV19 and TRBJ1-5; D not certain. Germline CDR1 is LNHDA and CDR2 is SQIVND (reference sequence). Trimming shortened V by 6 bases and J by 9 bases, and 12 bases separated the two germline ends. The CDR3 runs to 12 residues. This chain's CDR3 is CASSQLGRPQHF. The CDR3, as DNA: TGTGCCAGTAGCCAACTTGGGCGGCCCCAGCATTTT.

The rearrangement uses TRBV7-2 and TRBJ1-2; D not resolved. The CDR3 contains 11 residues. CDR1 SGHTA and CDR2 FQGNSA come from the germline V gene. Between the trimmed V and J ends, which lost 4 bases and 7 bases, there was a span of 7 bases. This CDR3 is CASSYIAGYTF. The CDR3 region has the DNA TGTGCCAGCAGCTACATAGCTGGCTACACCTTC.

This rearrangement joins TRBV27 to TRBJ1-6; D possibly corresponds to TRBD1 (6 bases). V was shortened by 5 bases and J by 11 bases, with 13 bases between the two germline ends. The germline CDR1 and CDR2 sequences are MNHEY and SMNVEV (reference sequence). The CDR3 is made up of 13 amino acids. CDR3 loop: CASSLSRGTPLHF. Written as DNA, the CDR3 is TGTGCCAGCAGTCTTTCCAGGGGCACACCCCTCCACTTT.

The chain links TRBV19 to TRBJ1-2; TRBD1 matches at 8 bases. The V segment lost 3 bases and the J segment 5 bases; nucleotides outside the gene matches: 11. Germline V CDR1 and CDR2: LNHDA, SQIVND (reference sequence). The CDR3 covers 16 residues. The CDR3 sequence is CASSIPYQGAVYGYTF. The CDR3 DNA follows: TGTGCCAGTAGTATTCCATACCAGGGGGCGGTTTATGGCTACACCTTC.

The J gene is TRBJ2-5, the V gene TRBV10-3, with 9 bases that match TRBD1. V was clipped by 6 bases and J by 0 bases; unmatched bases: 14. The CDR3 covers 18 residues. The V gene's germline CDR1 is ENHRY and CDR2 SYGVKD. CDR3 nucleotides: TGTGCCATCAGCGGCGGGGACAGGGAAGCCCCGTACCAAGAGACCCAGTACTTC. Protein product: CAISGGDREAPYQETQYF.

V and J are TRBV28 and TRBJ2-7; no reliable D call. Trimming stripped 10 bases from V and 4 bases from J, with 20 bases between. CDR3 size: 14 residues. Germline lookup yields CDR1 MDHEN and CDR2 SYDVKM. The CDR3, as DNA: TGTGCCACCAAAACCACCGGTCTGTATTACGAGCAGTACTTC. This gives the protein CATKTTGLYYEQYF.